This T cell receptor (beta chain) was recovered during a study of blood T cell repertoires in COVID-19. Across the whole study: Researchers got acute and convalescent COVID-19 samples from the United States, Italy and Spain.

Authors' processing steps: Scientists estimated how many nucleated cells there were by amplifying reference gene primers. Using immunoSEQ multiplex PCR, the repertoire was profiled, and TCRdb retains in-frame clones only, with some absent. That table furnishes V, J and clone size, whereas the DNA furnished D and trimming. The sample carries 70,000 to 90,000 clones, around 80% recorded once. The CDR3 totals 13 residues. Trimming removed 5 bases at V and 0 bases at J, with 8 bases between. Germline V gene data show CDR1 as SGHVS and CDR2 as FQNEAQ. Sequencing was done on a sample of peripheral blood. The chain employs TRBV7-8 and TRBJ2-7; perhaps TRBD2 as D (5 bases). This sequence originates from a woman of 80 years or more with acute or convalescent COVID-19. The CDR3 DNA reads TGTGCCAGCAGCGCCGACTACTCCTACGAGCAGTACTTC. As protein: CASSADYSYEQYF.